Below, one TCR beta chain is given with its context. The antigen remains unidentified. The entry originates in a study of monozygotic twins with inflammatory bowel disease. Broader study findings: Twins with IBD were found to have lower TCRbeta diversity (inverse Simpson) than healthy co-twins.

Template switching appended UMIs that held a 6-nucleotide sample barcode. TCRdb reprocessed the 5' RACE reads and reports one entry per CDR3 protein, with no DNA. The sample is made up of more than 350,000 distinct CDR3 sequences, and the top ten hold 2% to 2.5% of it. This CDR3 is built from 16 residues. In germline, CDR1 is SEHNR, CDR2 FQNEAQ (reference sequence). Blood was drawn once per donor, and each sample measured under 3 ml. The total RNA came straight from whole blood, and T cells were not sorted beforehand. The rearrangement joins TRBV7-9 to TRBJ2-3. Sequencing used blood. This TCR came from a human donor with ulcerative colitis or Crohn's disease, or a healthy co-twin of an affected twin (not recorded which). The CDR3 spells CASSPRLSTSTDTQYF.